This T cell receptor (beta chain) was identified in a study of cytomegalovirus exposure and HLA in healthy donors. The primer mix had 60 Vbeta and 13 Jbeta primers. Some clones are missing from TCRdb's copy, which holds only in-frame ones; the method was immunoSEQ multiplex PCR. The table lists about 190,000 clones, about 81% of them singletons. Germline V gene sequence: CDR1 SGDLS, CDR2 YYNGEE. The CDR3 totals 15 residues. V lost 0 bases and J 3 bases, leaving 12 bases between the germline ends. The chain uses TRBV9 and TRBJ1-1; D not resolved. The receptor comes from a woman between 18 and 29 years old in good health and CMV-seropositive. Input material: PBMCs. The CDR3 DNA reads TGTGCCAGCAGCGTAGATGAGGGTGGGGACACTGAAGCTTTCTTT. This translates into CASSVDEGGDTEAFF.